The 10 T cell receptor beta chains below all came from one sample that was sequenced in a study of early T cells in non-severe SARS-CoV-2 infection. Each CDR3 protein gets one entry after TCRdb re-called the 5' RACE reads with MiXCR. Of about 81,000 distinct CDR3 sequences listed, 6% to 7% were seen once; the top ten hold just under 8%. What was sequenced was whole blood. The receptor source for this set is an adult who was a healthcare worker with PCR-confirmed SARS-CoV-2 infection or an uninfected control (not recorded which).

The CDR3 region is CASSSEGLYGYTF. The CDR3, as DNA: TGTGCCAGCAGCTCAGAAGGCCTCTATGGCTACACCTTC. The chain combines TRBV6-6 with TRBJ1-2; D is undetermined. This CDR3 is built from 13 residues. The germline V gene has CDR1 MNHNY and CDR2 SVGAGI (reference sequence). V lost 6 bases and J lost 4, with 12 bases in between.

Ten or more counts support this clonotype. This sequence joins TRBV20-1 and TRBJ2-7; D possibly corresponds to TRBD1 (5 bases). The germline V and J ends were trimmed by 3 bases and 7 bases, with 13 bases remaining between them. This CDR3 comprises 12 residues. From germline, CDR1 is DFQATT and CDR2 SNEGSKA (reference sequence). The CDR3 loop is CSASVAGREQYF. The DNA of the CDR3 is TGCAGTGCTAGCGTGGCAGGGCGAGAGCAGTACTTC.

This chain connects TRBV7-9 to TRBJ2-7; 9 bases map to TRBD1. CDR3 size: 14 residues. With 3 bases clipped from V and 6 bases from J, the junction kept 6 bases outside the gene matches. CDR1 and CDR2 (germline): SEHNR, FQNEAQ (reference sequence). In DNA form, the CDR3 reads TGTGCCAGCAGCTTGCCGGGACAGGGATCCGAGCAGTACTTC. It translates to CASSLPGQGSEQYF.

This clonotype was seen many times. This chain uses TRBV10-2 with TRBJ1-1; no definite D call. CDR3 length: 11 amino acids. Germline values: CDR1 WSHSY, CDR2 SAAADI. Deletions cut 0 bases from V and 6 bases from J, with 2 bases between. CDR3 in amino acids: CASSESSEAFF. CDR3 coding DNA: TGCGCCAGCAGTGAGTCCTCTGAAGCTTTCTTT.

This clonotype was found a few times. V is TRBV4-3 and J is TRBJ1-2; perhaps TRBD1 as D (6 bases). CDR1 and CDR2 from the germline V gene are LGHNA and YSLEER. V was pared by 4 bases and J by 5 bases, with 20 bases between. There are 16 residues in the CDR3. This CDR3 reads CASSLAGDARQYGYTF. DNA of the CDR3: TGCGCCAGCAGCCTTGCAGGGGACGCGCGACAGTATGGCTACACCTTC.

In this sample, this clonotype turned up many times. CDR3 sequence reads: CASSRLGDNEQFF. The CDR3, as DNA: TGTGCCAGCAGTCGACTAGGGGACAATGAGCAGTTCTTC. This chain connects TRBV6-5 to TRBJ2-1; D is perhaps TRBD2 (6 bases). The CDR3 runs 13 residues. Trimming cost V 5 bases and J 5 bases, with 10 bases left between them. The germline V gene encodes CDR1 MNHEY and CDR2 SVGAGI.

CDR3 in DNA: TGTGCCAGTAGTGTTGCGGGGGAGCGCAATGAGCAGTTCTTC. Amino acid sequence: CASSVAGERNEQFF. The J gene is TRBJ2-1, the V gene TRBV19; TRBD2 matches 7 bases. The CDR3 covers 14 residues. The V gene's germline CDR1 is LNHDA and CDR2 SQIVND (reference sequence). Trimming took 5 bases from V and 6 from J; bases not matched to a gene: 7.

This clonotype appeared many times. The CDR3 coding sequence is TGTGCCAGCAGCGTATTGGGGATGGATCCCTACGAGCAGTACTTC. Translation gives CASSVLGMDPYEQYF. The chain has TRBV9 and TRBJ2-7; unclear D gene. The V end was cut by 1 base, the J end by 2 bases, with 13 bases between. Germline CDR1 reads SGDLS; CDR2 reads YYNGEE. This CDR3 has 15 residues.

CDR3 sequence (DNA): TGCAGTGCTTCAAGAGAAACAGGGCCCAGCTCCTACAATGAGCAGTTCTTC. It is translated as CSASRETGPSSYNEQFF. J is TRBJ2-1 and V is TRBV20-1, with D possibly matching TRBD1 (6 bases). Per the germline V gene, CDR1 is DFQATT and CDR2 is SNEGSKA (reference sequence). The length of the CDR3 is 17 residues. The V and J ends lost 5 bases and 0 bases respectively, with 20 bases between them.

The J gene is TRBJ1-1, the V gene TRBV7-6; the D is unclear. This CDR3 has 14 residues. From germline, CDR1 is SGHVS and CDR2 FNYEAQ. Trimming took off 0 bases at V and 2 bases at J, with 7 bases between the two ends. CDR3 coding DNA: TGTGCCAGCAGCTTAGCCCAAGGTAACACTGAAGCTTTCTTT. Translation gives CASSLAQGNTEAFF.